This T cell receptor (beta chain) originates from a study of blood T cell repertoires in COVID-19. This clone appeared once. Clones were sequenced by immunoSEQ multiplex PCR, and TCRdb holds only the in-frame ones, with some missing. The table records around 270,000 clones, roughly 91% of them present only once. The CDR3 totals 15 residues. V shed 2 bases, J shed 4 bases, and the junction held 7 bases outside the gene matches. Germline-derived CDR1 and CDR2 are MNHNS and SASEGT. The chain combines TRBV6-1 with TRBJ1-2; 7 bases align to TRBD1. This clonotype was sampled from a man aged 35 to 55 with acute or convalescent COVID-19. Input material: peripheral blood. The CDR3 region is CASSEIGDSIYGYTF. The CDR3 DNA sequence: TGTGCCAGCAGTGAAATAGGGGACAGCATCTATGGCTACACCTTC.